Each of the 18 T cell receptor beta chains below was sequenced from the same sample in a study of shared clonotypes between healthy human individuals. The table came from immunoSEQ multiplex PCR; TCRdb's copy has only in-frame clones and leaves some out. The sample has 2 million or so clones; roughly 94% are singletons. The sample comprised naive CD4+ T cells sorted from blood. Documented subset: CD45RA+ positively selected. All receptors come from a man aged 18 to 29 in good health.

This clone was detected once. The rearrangement links TRBV6-1 to TRBJ2-3; 8 bases are shared with TRBD1. Per the germline V gene, CDR1 is MNHNS and CDR2 is SASEGT. The CDR3 covers 15 residues. The J segment lost 3 bases and the V segment lost 6 bases, leaving 8 bases of the junction unmatched. CDR3 sequence reads: CASSGQGRLTDTQYF. The CDR3 nucleotides read TGTGCCAGCAGCGGACAGGGAAGGTTGACAGATACGCAGTATTTT.

This sequence joins TRBV6-5 and TRBJ2-5; 10 bases agree with TRBD2. The CDR3 is 14 residues long. With V trimmed by 6 bases and J by 5 bases, 6 bases remained unmatched. In germline, CDR1 is MNHEY, CDR2 SVGAGI. CDR3 nucleotides: TGTGCCAGCAGGAAAGCGGGGGGGCAGGAGACCCAGTACTTC. Its protein product is CASRKAGGQETQYF.

V usage is TRBV2 and J usage is TRBJ1-4; D is undetermined. From germline, CDR1 is SNHLY and CDR2 FYNNEI. Trimming pared 4 bases from V and 0 bases from J, leaving 12 bases between. This CDR3 is 16 amino acids long. The CDR3 DNA is TGTGCCAGCAGTGGTGGTCCGGGAGCAACTAATGAAAAACTGTTTTTT. Protein product: CASSGGPGATNEKLFF.

This clone was counted once. The gene calls are TRBV5-4 and TRBJ2-7, with a weak D call TRBD2 (6 bases). V lost 3 bases and J lost 2, with 18 bases in between. The CDR3 extends over 16 amino acids. The germline gives CDR1 SGHNT, CDR2 YYREEE (reference sequence). The CDR3 bases are TGTGCCAGCAGCTCCAAACTCGGGGGTCGAACCTACGAGCAGTACTTC. This gives the protein CASSSKLGGRTYEQYF. The full variable domain, with the rest looked up from reference TRBV5-4 and TRBJ2-7, is ETGVTQSPTHLIKTRGQQVTLRCSSQSGHNTVSWYQQALGQGPQFIFQYYREEENGRGNFPPRFSGLQFPNYSSELNVNALELDDSALYLCASSSKLGGRTYEQYFGPGTRLTVT.

This chain uses TRBV6-5 with TRBJ1-6; no firm D call. This CDR3 comprises 16 residues. Germline V gene lookup returns CDR1 MNHEY and CDR2 SVGAGI. The V end lost 2 bases, the J end lost 13 bases, and 21 bases lay between the germline ends. CDR3 sequence: CASSYARWPQASPLHF. CDR3 nucleotides: TGTGCCAGCAGTTACGCACGATGGCCCCAGGCCTCGCCCCTCCACTTT.

Comment on this clone: It is unclear where the CDR3 begins or ends on the DNA, so no DNA is shown, and the CDR3 is as TCRdb lists it. The chain employs TRBV10-1 and TRBJ2-2. The CDR3 is 13 residues long, counting both termini. Looked up from germline, CDR1 is WNHNN and CDR2 is SYGVQD (reference sequence). The CDR3 region is CASSTSNTGELFF.

J is TRBJ1-1 and V is TRBV18; D is possibly TRBD1 (5 bases). CDR3 length equals 13 residues. The ends were cut back, 8 bases at V and 4 bases at J, with 14 bases in the middle. Germline values: CDR1 KGHSH, CDR2 LQKENI. CDR3 sequence (DNA): TGTGCCAGCGCGCCGGGGGATACCACTGAAGCTTTCTTT. It encodes CASAPGDTTEAFF.

The chain recombines TRBV6-6 with TRBJ1-1; the D gene is possibly TRBD1 (5 bases). The CDR3 runs to 13 residues. V was pared by 8 bases and J by 3 bases, with 13 bases between. Germline CDR1 is MNHNY and CDR2 is SVGAGI (reference sequence). This CDR3 is CASAWGTYTEAFF. The CDR3 nucleotides read TGTGCCAGCGCATGGGGGACCTACACTGAAGCTTTCTTT.

V and J are TRBV19 and TRBJ1-6; D is unclear. V was shortened by 4 bases and J by 6 bases, with 10 bases between the two germline ends. Germline CDR1 and CDR2: LNHDA and SQIVND (reference sequence). The CDR3 has 14 amino acids. The chain's CDR3 is CASSRVSSNSPLHF. CDR3 in DNA: TGTGCCAGTAGTAGGGTATCGAGTAATTCACCCCTCCACTTT.

The chain uses TRBV19 and TRBJ1-5; tentatively, D is TRBD1 (6 bases). CDR1 LNHDA and CDR2 SQIVND come from the germline V gene (reference sequence). Trimming took off 6 bases at V and 0 bases at J, with 21 bases between the two ends. The CDR3 covers 18 residues. CDR3 sequence reads: CASSIRGGDFYSNQPQHF. The CDR3 region has the DNA TGTGCCAGTAGCATCAGGGGAGGGGATTTTTATAGCAATCAGCCCCAGCATTTT.

The CDR3 DNA sequence: TGTGCCAGCAGCGGAGGTTACAGCTCCTACGAGCAGTACTTC. This gives the protein CASSGGYSSYEQYF. J is TRBJ2-7 and V is TRBV7-9, with D possibly being TRBD2 (5 bases). V was cut by 5 bases and J by 0 bases, with 11 bases left in between. The CDR3 is made up of 14 amino acids. The germline CDR1 and CDR2 sequences are SEHNR and FQNEAQ (reference sequence). Together with reference TRBV7-9 and TRBJ2-7, the CDR3 gives the full variable domain: DTGVSQNPRHKITKRGQNVTFRCDPISEHNRLYWYRQTLGQGPEFLTYFQNEAQLEKSRLLSDRFSAERPKGSFSTLEIQRTEQGDSAMYLCASSGGYSSYEQYFGPGTRLTVT.

The chain couples TRBV7-9 to TRBJ2-6; D gene unclear. Trimming stripped 7 bases from V and 2 bases from J, with 3 bases between. The CDR3 length is 12 residues. Germline assignment: CDR1 SEHNR and CDR2 FQNEAQ (reference sequence). The chain's CDR3 is CASNPGANVLTF. The CDR3 bases are TGTGCCAGCAACCCTGGGGCCAACGTCCTGACTTTC.

CDR3 amino acids: CASRWGNTEAFF. CDR3 DNA sequence: TGTGCCAGCAGGTGGGGGAACACTGAAGCTTTCTTT. The chain joins TRBV7-3 to TRBJ1-1; D not resolved. Trimming shortened V by 6 bases and J by 1 base, and 6 bases separated the two germline ends. Germline V CDR1 and CDR2: SGHTA, FQGTGA. CDR3 size: 12 residues.

Only a few counts were recorded for this clone. The chain joins TRBV6-5 to TRBJ1-6; no firm D call. Germline V gene data show CDR1 as MNHEY and CDR2 as SVGAGI. V was shortened by 5 bases and J by 7 bases, with 12 bases between the two germline ends. The CDR3 sequence is 14 residues long. The CDR3 here is CASSTDLWNSPLHF. The CDR3, as DNA: TGTGCCAGCAGTACAGACCTATGGAATTCACCCCTCCACTTT.

Remarks on this clone: Other DNA sequences in the sample encode the same CDR3. The chain links TRBV6-5 to TRBJ2-7, with unresolved D. This CDR3 region has 11 residues. Trimming took 7 bases from V and 4 from J, leaving 8 bases between them. Germline CDR1 reads MNHEY; CDR2 reads SVGAGI. The CDR3 sequence is CASKRDYEQYF. The CDR3 DNA sequence: TGTGCCAGCAAAAGGGATTACGAGCAGTACTTC.

The chain carries TRBV20-1 and TRBJ2-5; no firm D call. CDR3 length equals 11 residues. The V and J ends lost 6 bases and 3 bases respectively, with 8 bases between them. Germline V CDR1 and CDR2: DFQATT, SNEGSKA (reference sequence). The DNA for the CDR3 is TGCAGTGCAGCTAAGAAAGAGACCCAGTACTTC. The encoded protein is CSAAKKETQYF.

A single count supports this clone. This sequence joins TRBV11-2 and TRBJ2-4; 9 bases are a match to TRBD1. CDR3 length: 16 amino acids. Per germline, CDR1 SGHAT and CDR2 FQNNGV. Trimming at V came to 3 bases and at J to 1 base, leaving 4 bases not matched to a gene. CDR3 sequence: CASSFTGGEAKNIQYF. Here the CDR3 DNA reads TGTGCCAGCAGCTTTACAGGGGGCGAGGCCAAAAACATTCAGTACTTC.

This clone is a singleton in its sample. This clone may be a read error of a much larger clone one base away. The rearrangement uses TRBV6-6 and TRBJ1-1; D call uncertain. The CDR3 sequence is 16 residues long. Looked up from germline, CDR1 is MNHNY and CDR2 is SVGAGI (reference sequence). Trimming left V 2 bases short and J 1 base short, with 14 bases between. This chain's CDR3 is CASSYEGRIRNTEAFF. CDR3 coding DNA: TGTGCCAGCAGTTACGAAGGGAGGATTAGGAACACTGAAGCTTTCTTT.